This paragraph covers one T cell receptor (beta chain) sequence. It was with 60 Vbeta and 13 Jbeta primers that the PCR ran. TCRdb's table, derived via immunoSEQ multiplex PCR, lists solely in-frame clones and lacks some. The sample has 150,000 to 200,000 clones; 80% to 90% are singletons. These data belong to a study of cytomegalovirus exposure and HLA in healthy donors. Germline V gene data show CDR1 as SGHDT and CDR2 as YYEEEE. The CDR3 spans 15 residues. Unmatched junction bases numbered 4, after V lost 4 bases and J lost 4 bases. The source is a woman between 18 and 29 years old in good health and CMV-seronegative. Sequenced material: PBMCs. This chain links TRBV5-6 with TRBJ1-3; 11 bases match TRBD1. As DNA, the CDR3 is TGTGCCAGCAGCGGCGGACAGGGGGCGGGAAACACCATATATTTT. This encodes CASSGGQGAGNTIYF.